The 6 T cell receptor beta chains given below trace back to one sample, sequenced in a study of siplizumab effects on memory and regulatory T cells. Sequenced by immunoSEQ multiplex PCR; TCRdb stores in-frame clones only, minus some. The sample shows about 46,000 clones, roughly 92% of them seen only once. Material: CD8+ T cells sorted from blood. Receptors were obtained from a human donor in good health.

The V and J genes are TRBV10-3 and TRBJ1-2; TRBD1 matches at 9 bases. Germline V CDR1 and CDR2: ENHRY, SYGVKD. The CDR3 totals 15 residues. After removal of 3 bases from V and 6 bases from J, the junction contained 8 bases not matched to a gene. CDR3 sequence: CAISDPGQGLDGYTF. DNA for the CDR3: TGTGCCATCAGTGACCCCGGACAGGGGTTGGATGGCTACACCTTC.

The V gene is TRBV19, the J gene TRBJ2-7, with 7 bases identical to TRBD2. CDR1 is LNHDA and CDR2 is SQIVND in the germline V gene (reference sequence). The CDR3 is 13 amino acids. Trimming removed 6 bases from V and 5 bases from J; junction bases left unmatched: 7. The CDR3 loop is CASSRDYPHEQYF. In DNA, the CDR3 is TGTGCCAGTAGCCGGGACTACCCCCACGAGCAGTACTTC.

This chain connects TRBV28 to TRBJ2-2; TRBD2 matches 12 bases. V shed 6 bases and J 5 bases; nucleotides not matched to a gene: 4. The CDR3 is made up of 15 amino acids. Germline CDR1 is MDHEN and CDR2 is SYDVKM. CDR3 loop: CASRPTSGSTGELFF. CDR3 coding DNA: TGTGCCAGCAGGCCGACTAGCGGGAGTACCGGGGAGCTGTTTTTT.

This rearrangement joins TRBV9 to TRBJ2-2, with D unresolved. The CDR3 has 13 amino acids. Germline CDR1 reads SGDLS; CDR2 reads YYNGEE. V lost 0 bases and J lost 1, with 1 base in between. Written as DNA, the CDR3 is TGTGCCAGCAGCGTAGGGAACACCGGGGAGCTGTTTTTT. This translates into CASSVGNTGELFF.

CDR3 DNA sequence: TGCGCCAGCAGCCGGCGGACAGGGGAAAGCACTGAAGCTTTCTTT. Translating it yields CASSRRTGESTEAFF. V usage is TRBV5-1 and J usage is TRBJ1-1; TRBD1 aligns across 9 bases. Germline-derived CDR1 and CDR2 are SGHRS and YFSETQ. The CDR3 loop spans 15 amino acids. With V trimmed by 4 bases and J by 4 bases, 8 bases remained unmatched. The whole variable domain, remainder taken from reference TRBV5-1 and TRBJ1-1, is KAGVTQTPRYLIKTRGQQVTLSCSPISGHRSVSWYQQTPGQGLQFLFEYFSETQRNKGNFPGRFSGRQFSNSRSEMNVSTLELGDSALYLCASSRRTGESTEAFFGQGTRLTVV.

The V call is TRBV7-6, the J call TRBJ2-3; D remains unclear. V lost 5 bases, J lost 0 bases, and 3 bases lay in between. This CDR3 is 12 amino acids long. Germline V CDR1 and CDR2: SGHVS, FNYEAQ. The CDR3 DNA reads TGTGCCAGCAGCCCCAGCACAGATACGCAGTATTTT. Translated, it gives CASSPSTDTQYF.